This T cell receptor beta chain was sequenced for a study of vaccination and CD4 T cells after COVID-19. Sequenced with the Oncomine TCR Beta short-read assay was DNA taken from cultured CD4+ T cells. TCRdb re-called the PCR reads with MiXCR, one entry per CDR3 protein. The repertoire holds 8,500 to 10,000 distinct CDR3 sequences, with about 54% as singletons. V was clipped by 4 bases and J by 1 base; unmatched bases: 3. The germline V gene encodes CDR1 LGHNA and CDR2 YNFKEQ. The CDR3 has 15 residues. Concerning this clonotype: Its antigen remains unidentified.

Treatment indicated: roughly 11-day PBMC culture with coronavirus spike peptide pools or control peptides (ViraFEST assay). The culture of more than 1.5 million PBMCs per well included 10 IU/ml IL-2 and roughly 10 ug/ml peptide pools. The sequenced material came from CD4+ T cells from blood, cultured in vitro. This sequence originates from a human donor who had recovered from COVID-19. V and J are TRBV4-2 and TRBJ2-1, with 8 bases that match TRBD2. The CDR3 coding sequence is TGTGCCAGCAGCCGGACTAGCCGATCCTACAATGAGCAGTTCTTC. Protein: CASSRTSRSYNEQFF.